The present TCR beta chain was sequenced within a study of blood T cells in healthy people across ages (dated by TCRdb to the mid-2010s). Study-level background: In model experiments, template switching captured about one uniquely barcoded TCR beta cDNA molecule for every two T cells. To track age-related changes in TCR beta repertoire diversity, the study relied on deep sequencing normalized with unique cDNA molecular identifiers. Four age groups were formed from the donors: young (average roughly 15 years), middle-aged (just under 40), aged (62) and long-lived (roughly 88). Two additional independent replicas of 1 million unique cDNA reads from the same blood draw were analyzed for two donors (one aged 18 to 29 and one aged 80 or older). To avoid experimental bias, donors of different ages were distributed randomly across sequencing lanes. The study at large found these results: As age increased, observed TCR beta diversity per million T cells dropped in a roughly linear way, and a significant reduction was already evident by age 40. The percentage of naive T cells measured by flow cytometry correlated strongly with observed TCR beta diversity. Total diversity estimates from one million sequenced T cells were considered lower bounds and underestimates. Because profiling used bulk unsorted PBMCs, naive and antigen-experienced compartments could not be compared conclusively. Because donor CMV infection status was unknown, age-related changes in expanded clonotypes were potentially confounded. Compared with the aged group, the long-lived group had more naive CD4+ T cells, fewer expanded clones and increased TCR diversity, a pattern suggesting age selection.

The 40 or so donors, aged about 6 to 100 years, were systemically healthy Caucasian individuals from Russia. Roughly 11 milliliters of peripheral blood were drawn from each donor into EDTA-treated Vacutainer tubes. Ficoll-Paque density-gradient centrifugation was used to isolate PBMCs, with at least 6 million obtained per sample. Trizol reagent was used to extract total RNA from the PBMCs, yielding at least 6 micrograms per sample. Naive CD45RAhigh/CD27high T cell percentages were measured by flow cytometry on a PBMC aliquot from every donor. To note about this clonotype: Its antigen is unknown. No base qualities exist here, and no much larger clone lies one base off it.

The library was produced with 5' RACE. This sample was sequenced with an Illumina HiSeq 2500. A second PCR of about 7 to 12 cycles was run with a J-beta primer mix and a sample-barcoded 5' primer. Each TCR beta cDNA molecule received a unique molecular identifier from a template-switch 5' adaptor carrying 12 random nucleotides. Each sample yielded at least 2.5 million CDR3-containing paired-end reads. The Mint cDNA synthesis kit, primed by a TRBC-specific oligonucleotide, was used to synthesize first-strand cDNA from all RNA. After uracil-DNA glycosylase treatment, a first 18-cycle PCR used universal primers M1SS and BC2_uni_R on all cDNA. The study's processing was this. Normalization of each sample was performed by random selection of 1 million high-quality reads, each carrying a distinct molecular identifier. Reads with shared molecular identifiers were discarded instead of being binned into consensus sequences. CDR3 identification, clonotype clustering and error correction used MiTCR with a Q25 quality threshold and the strictest error-elimination algorithm. A nonparametric unseen species model with Euler transformation was used to estimate a lower bound on total TCR beta diversity. TCRdb trimmed the raw reads at Q25, called clones with MiXCR and kept productive beta chains. CDR3 protein sequences are deduplicated, and each keeps its most common genes and DNA. The V and J calls follow TCRdb's processing rather than the paper's. A total of about 1,400,000 distinct CDR3 sequences appear in this sample, 35% to 45% of them only once. The ten largest clones capture 6.5% to 10% of the sample.

Trimming takes 4 bases off V and 4 bases off J; junction bases not matched to a gene: 7. Counted from cysteine to phenylalanine, this CDR3 has 15 amino acids. Only CDR3 DNA remains: 45 bases, in frame from the first base. The germline V gene (reference sequence) gives CDR1 as DFQATT and CDR2 as SNEGSKA. Recombination linked TRBV20-1 to TRBJ2-3; 11 central bases correspond to TRBD2. The TCR sequence derives from a woman aged 18 to 35 in good health. The sequencing sample was made of blood. The encoded CDR3 is CSAMLGTSGSDTQYF. The nucleotide sequence is TGCAGTGCTATGCTTGGGACTAGCGGATCAGATACGCAGTATTTT.